The clone carrying this TCR beta chain was recorded once. The germline V gene has CDR1 MNHEY and CDR2 SMNVEV (reference sequence). Trimming removed 5 bases from V and 6 bases from J, with 24 bases in between. This CDR3 has 17 amino acids. This record belongs to a study of blood T cells in healthy people across ages. Primed by a sample-barcoded 5' primer and a J-beta primer mix, a second PCR proceeded for about 6 to 12 cycles. The study obtained at least 2.5 million CDR3-containing paired-end reads from every sample. One entry per CDR3 protein results from TCRdb running MiXCR on the 5' RACE reads. This sample has about 1,500,000 distinct CDR3 sequences; roughly 40% occur once, and the top ten carry approximately 7.9%.

The source of this sequence is a woman aged 18-29 years in good health. Input material: blood. The chain couples TRBV27 to TRBJ2-3, with D perhaps TRBD1 or TRBD2 (5 bases each). The DNA for the CDR3 is TGTGCCAGCAGTCCACGAACCGGGACCCAGTATTGGGATACGCAGTATTTT. This encodes CASSPRTGTQYWDTQYF.